The sequence of this TCR beta chain was determined in a study of CD8+CD57+ T cells in acquired aplastic anemia. This CDR3 contains 15 residues. The germline gives CDR1 SGHVT, CDR2 SQSDAQ. According to the study, genomic DNA was the template for TCR beta VDJ and CDR3 profiling. TCRdb reprocessed the reads via MiXCR and lists one record per CDR3 protein. The sample records hundreds of thousands of distinct CDR3 sequences, 65% to 80% being singletons. As concerns this clonotype: One end of the junction varies from germline; a read error may be responsible.

This rearrangement joins TRBV7-4 to TRBJ1-6; no clear D gene. The clonotype was recovered from a human donor in good health, serving as a control. The specimen sequenced was sorted CD4+, CD8+, or CD8+CD57+ T cells (not recorded which) from PBMCs. The CDR3, as DNA: TGTGCCAGCAGCTCCGCCACGGGAATCAATTCGCCCCTCCACTTT. Translated, it gives CASSSATGINSPLHF. Full variable domain (remainder filled in from reference TRBV7-4 and TRBJ1-6): GAGVSQSPRYKVAKRGRDVALRCDSISGHVTLYWYRQTLGQGSEVLTYSQSDAQRDKSGRPSGRFSAERPERSVSTLKIQRTEQGDSAVYLCASSSATGINSPLHFGNGTRLTVT.